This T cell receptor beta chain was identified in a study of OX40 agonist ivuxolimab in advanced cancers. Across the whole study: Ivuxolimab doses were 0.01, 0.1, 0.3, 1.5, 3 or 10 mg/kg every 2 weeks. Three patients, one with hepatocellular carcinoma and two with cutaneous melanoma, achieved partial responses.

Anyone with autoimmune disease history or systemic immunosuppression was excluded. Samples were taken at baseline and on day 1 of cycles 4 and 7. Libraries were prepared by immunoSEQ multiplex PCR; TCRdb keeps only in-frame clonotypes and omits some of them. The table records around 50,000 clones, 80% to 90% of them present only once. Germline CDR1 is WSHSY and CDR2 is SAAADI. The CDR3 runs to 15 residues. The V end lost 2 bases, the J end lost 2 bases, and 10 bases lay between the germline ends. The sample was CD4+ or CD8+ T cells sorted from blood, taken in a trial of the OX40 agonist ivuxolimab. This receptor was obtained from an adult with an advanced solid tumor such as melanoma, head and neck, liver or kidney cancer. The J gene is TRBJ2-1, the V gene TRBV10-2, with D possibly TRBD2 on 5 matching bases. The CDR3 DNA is TGCGCCAGCAGTGAGGATGGGAGCCCCTACAATGAGCAGTTCTTC. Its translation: CASSEDGSPYNEQFF.